Listed here is a single TCR beta chain. Its cognate antigen is unknown. PCR used 60 Vbeta primers and 13 Jbeta primers. TCRdb's table, derived via immunoSEQ multiplex PCR, lists solely in-frame clones and lacks some. The table includes some 110,000 clones, approximately 82% detected once. The data derive from a study of cytomegalovirus exposure and HLA in healthy donors. For the study at large: A preliminary data release comprised about 85 million unique TCRs obtained from HLA-typed donors. The study, taken as a whole, reports: In a later analysis, HLA-associated TCR beta chains were more clonally expanded than equally common others. Later on, an analysis tied 15,000 to 20,000 TCR beta sequences to HLA alleles at 0.05 false discovery rate. Most TCR sequences were rare, but some public TCRs occurred in many donors.

Germline V gene lookup returns CDR1 ENHRY and CDR2 SYGVKD. This CDR3 has 21 amino acids. V shed 6 bases, J shed 0 bases, and the junction held 19 bases outside the gene matches. The chain carries TRBV10-3 and TRBJ2-3; 12 nucleotides agree with TRBD1. This sequence originates from a man aged 35 to 55 in good health and CMV-seropositive. Sequenced input: PBMCs. The CDR3 region has the DNA TGTGCCATCAGATCCTCGGGCCCGGGACAGGGGGCATCCTCTAGCACAGATACGCAGTATTTT. It translates to CAIRSSGPGQGASSSTDTQYF.